This TCR beta chain was documented in a study of cytomegalovirus exposure and HLA in healthy donors. A multiplex PCR was run with 60 Vbeta primers and 13 Jbeta primers. In the authors' workflow: Later reanalysis found 80 million or so unique TCR beta chains, roughly 10 million of them shared. The assay was immunoSEQ multiplex PCR, and TCRdb's table has in-frame clones only and misses some. V and J calls and clone size are copied from that table; D and trimming were computed from the DNA. The repertoire holds 150,000 to 200,000 clones, with over 80% as singletons. V lost 1 base to trimming and J lost 4 bases; unmatched junction nucleotides: 0. CDR1 SGHTA and CDR2 FQGNSA come from the germline V gene. The CDR3 runs to 14 residues.

This TCR was sampled from a girl between 10 and 17 years old in good health and CMV-seropositive. V usage is TRBV7-2 and J usage is TRBJ2-5; TRBD2 agrees at 10 bases. The source material was PBMCs. CDR3 bases: TGTGCCAGCAGCTTAGTAGCGGGAGGAGAGACCCAGTACTTC. Amino acids: CASSLVAGGETQYF.